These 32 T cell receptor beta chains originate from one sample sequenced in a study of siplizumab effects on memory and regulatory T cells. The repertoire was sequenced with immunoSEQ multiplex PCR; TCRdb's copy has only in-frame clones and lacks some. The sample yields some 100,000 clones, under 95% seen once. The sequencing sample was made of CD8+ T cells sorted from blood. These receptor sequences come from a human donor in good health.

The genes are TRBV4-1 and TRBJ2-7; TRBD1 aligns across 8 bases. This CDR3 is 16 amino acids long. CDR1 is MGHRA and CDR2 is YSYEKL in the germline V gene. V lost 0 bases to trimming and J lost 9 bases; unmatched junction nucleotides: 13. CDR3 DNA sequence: TGCGCCAGCAGCCAAGAACAGCGGACAGGGATTTTTGGGCAGTACTTC. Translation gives CASSQEQRTGIFGQYF.

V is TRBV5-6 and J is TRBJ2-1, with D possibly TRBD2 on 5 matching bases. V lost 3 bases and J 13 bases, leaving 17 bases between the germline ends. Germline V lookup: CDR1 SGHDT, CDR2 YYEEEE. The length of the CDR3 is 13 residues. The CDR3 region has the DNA TGTGCCAGCAGCTCGACGGAGCTAGCTCGTCAGTTCTTC. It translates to CASSSTELARQFF.

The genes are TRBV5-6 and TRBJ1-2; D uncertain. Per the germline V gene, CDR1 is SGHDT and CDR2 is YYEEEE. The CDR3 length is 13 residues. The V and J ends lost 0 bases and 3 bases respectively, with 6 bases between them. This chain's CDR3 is CASSLGADYGYTF. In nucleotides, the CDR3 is TGTGCCAGCAGCTTGGGGGCAGACTATGGCTACACCTTC.

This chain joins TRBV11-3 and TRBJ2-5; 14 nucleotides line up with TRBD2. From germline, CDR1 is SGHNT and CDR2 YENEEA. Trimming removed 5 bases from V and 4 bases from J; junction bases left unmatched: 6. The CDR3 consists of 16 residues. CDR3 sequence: CASSPGTSGRLETQYF. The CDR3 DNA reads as TGTGCCAGCAGCCCAGGGACTAGCGGGAGATTAGAGACCCAGTACTTC. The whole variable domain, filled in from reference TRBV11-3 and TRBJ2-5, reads EAGVVQSPRYKIIEKKQPVAFWCNPISGHNTLYWYLQNLGQGPELLIRYENEEAVDDSQLPKDRFSAERLKGVDSTLKIQPAELGDSAVYLCASSPGTSGRLETQYFGPGTRLLVL.

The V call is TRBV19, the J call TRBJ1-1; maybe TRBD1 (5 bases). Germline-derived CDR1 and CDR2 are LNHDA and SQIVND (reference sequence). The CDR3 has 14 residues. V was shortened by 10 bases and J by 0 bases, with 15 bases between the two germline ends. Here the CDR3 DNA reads TGTGCCATCTCTCACGGGGGAATGAACACTGAAGCTTTCTTT. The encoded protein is CAISHGGMNTEAFF. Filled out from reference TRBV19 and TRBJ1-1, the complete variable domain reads DGGITQSPKYLFRKEGQNVTLSCEQNLNHDAMYWYRQDPGQGLRLIYYSQIVNDFQKGDIAEGYSVSREKKESFPLTVTSAQKNPTAFYLCAISHGGMNTEAFFGQGTRLTVV.

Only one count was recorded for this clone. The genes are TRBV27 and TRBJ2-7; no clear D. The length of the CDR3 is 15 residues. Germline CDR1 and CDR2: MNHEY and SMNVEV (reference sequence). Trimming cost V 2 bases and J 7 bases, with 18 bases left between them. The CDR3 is CASSLRAPGRWEQYF. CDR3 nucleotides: TGTGCCAGCAGTTTAAGGGCCCCCGGCCGGTGGGAGCAGTACTTC.

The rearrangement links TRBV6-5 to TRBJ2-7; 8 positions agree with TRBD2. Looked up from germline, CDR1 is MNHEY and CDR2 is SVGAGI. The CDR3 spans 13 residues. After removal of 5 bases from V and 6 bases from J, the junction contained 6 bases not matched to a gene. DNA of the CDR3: TGTGCCAGCAGTCTCGGGGGGGTCGGCGAGCAGTACTTC. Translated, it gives CASSLGGVGEQYF.

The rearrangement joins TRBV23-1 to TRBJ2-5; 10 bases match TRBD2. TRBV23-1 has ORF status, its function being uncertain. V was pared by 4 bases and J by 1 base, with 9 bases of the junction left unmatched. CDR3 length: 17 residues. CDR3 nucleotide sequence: TGCGCCAGCAGTCGCCCCCTAGCGGGGGAGATCCAAGAGACCCAGTACTTC. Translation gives CASSRPLAGEIQETQYF.

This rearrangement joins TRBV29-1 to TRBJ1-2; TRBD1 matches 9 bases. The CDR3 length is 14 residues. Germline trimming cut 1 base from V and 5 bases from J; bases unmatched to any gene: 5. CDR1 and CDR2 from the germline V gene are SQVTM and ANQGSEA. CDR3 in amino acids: CSVEGEGQGYGYTF. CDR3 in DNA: TGCAGCGTTGAAGGCGAGGGACAGGGATATGGCTACACCTTC.

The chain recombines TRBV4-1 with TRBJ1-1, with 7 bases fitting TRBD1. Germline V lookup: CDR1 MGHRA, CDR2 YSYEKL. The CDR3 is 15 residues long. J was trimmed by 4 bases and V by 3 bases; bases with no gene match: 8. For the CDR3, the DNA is TGCGCCAGCAGCCACGCCCGGGACAGCCTCACTGAAGCTTTCTTT. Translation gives CASSHARDSLTEAFF.

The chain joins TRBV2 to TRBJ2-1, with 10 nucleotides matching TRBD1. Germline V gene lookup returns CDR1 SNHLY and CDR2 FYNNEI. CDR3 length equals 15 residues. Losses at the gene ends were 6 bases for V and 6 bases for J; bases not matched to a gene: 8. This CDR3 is CASRRGTGVFNEQFF. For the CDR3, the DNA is TGTGCCAGCAGGCGGGGGACAGGGGTTTTCAATGAGCAGTTCTTC.

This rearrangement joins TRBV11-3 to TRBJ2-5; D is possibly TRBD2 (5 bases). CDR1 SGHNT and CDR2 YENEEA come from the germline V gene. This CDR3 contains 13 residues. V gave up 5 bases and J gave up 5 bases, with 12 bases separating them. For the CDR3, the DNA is TGTGCCAGCAGCGCCCGAGGGCGGGAGACCCAGTACTTC. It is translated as CASSARGRETQYF.

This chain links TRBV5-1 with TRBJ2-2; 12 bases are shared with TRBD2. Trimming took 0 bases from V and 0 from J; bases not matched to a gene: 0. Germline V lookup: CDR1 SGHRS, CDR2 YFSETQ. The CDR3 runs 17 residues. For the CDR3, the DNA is TGCGCCAGCAGCTTGGGACTAGCGGGGGCGAACACCGGGGAGCTGTTTTTT. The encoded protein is CASSLGLAGANTGELFF.

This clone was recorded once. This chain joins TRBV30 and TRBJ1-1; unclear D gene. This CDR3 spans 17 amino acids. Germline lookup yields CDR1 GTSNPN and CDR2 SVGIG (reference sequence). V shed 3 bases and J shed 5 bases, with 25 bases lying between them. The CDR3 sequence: CAWRSSEGLPGGTEAFF. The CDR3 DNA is TGTGCCTGGAGGTCCTCTGAGGGCCTGCCCGGAGGGACTGAAGCTTTCTTT.

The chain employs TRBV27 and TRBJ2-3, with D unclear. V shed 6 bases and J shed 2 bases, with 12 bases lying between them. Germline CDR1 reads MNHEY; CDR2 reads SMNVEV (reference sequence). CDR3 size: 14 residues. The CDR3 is CASSSYSFTDTQYF. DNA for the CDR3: TGTGCCAGCAGCAGCTACTCTTTCACAGATACGCAGTATTTT.

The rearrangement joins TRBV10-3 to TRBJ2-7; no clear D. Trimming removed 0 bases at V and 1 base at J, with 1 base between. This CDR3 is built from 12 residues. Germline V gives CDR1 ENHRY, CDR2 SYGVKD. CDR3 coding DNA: TGTGCCATCAGTGAGTCGTCCTACGAGCAGTACTTC. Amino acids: CAISESSYEQYF.

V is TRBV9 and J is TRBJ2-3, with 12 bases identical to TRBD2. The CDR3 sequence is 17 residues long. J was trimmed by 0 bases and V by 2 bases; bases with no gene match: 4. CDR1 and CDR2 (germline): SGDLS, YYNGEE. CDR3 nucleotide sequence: TGTGCCAGCAGCGTCTCTGGGACTAGCGGGAGCACAGATACGCAGTATTTT. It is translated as CASSVSGTSGSTDTQYF.

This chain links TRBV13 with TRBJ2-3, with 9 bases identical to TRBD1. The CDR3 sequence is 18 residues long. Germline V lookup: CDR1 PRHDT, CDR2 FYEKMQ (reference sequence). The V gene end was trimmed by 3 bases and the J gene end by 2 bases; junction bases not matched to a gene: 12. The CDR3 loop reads CASSFSATGGFFTDTQYF. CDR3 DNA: TGTGCCAGCAGCTTTAGCGCGACAGGGGGATTTTTCACAGATACGCAGTATTTT.

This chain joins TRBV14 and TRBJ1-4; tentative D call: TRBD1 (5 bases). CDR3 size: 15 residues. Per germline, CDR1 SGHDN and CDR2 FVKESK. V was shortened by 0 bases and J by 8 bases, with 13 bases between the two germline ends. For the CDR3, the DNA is TGTGCCAGCAGCCAAGACCGGGACGTGCGGGAAAAACTGTTTTTT. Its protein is CASSQDRDVREKLFF.

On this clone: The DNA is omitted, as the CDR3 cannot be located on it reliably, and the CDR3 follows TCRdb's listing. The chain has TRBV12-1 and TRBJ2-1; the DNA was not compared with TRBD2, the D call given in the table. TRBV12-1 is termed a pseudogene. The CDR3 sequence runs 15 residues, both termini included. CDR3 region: CASSFGEGSYNEQFF.

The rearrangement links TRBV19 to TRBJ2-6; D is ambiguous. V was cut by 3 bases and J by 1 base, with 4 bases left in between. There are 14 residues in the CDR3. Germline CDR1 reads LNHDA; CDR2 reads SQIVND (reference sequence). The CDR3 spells CASSIGSGANVLTF. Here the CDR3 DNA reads TGTGCCAGTAGTATCGGGTCTGGGGCCAACGTCCTGACTTTC.

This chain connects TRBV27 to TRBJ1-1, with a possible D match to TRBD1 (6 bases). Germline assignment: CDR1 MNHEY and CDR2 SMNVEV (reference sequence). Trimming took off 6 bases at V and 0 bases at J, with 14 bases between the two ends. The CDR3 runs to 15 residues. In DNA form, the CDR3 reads TGTGCCAGCAGCCAGGCAACAGGGTTGAACACTGAAGCTTTCTTT. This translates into CASSQATGLNTEAFF.

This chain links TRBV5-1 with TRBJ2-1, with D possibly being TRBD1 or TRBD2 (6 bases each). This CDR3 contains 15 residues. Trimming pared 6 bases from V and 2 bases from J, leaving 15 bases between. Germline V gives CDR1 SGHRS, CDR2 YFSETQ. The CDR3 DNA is TGCGCCAGCATCGCCGGGGGCGCCCCCTACAATGAGCAGTTCTTC. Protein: CASIAGGAPYNEQFF. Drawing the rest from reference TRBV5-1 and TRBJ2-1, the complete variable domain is KAGVTQTPRYLIKTRGQQVTLSCSPISGHRSVSWYQQTPGQGLQFLFEYFSETQRNKGNFPGRFSGRQFSNSRSEMNVSTLELGDSALYLCASIAGGAPYNEQFFGPGTRLTVL.

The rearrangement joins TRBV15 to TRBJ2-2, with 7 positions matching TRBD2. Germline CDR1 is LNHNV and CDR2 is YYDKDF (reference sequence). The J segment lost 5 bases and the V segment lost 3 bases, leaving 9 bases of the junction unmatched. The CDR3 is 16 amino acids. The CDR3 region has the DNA TGTGCCACCAGCAGCAAGACTAGCATCTTGACCGGGGAGCTGTTTTTT. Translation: CATSSKTSILTGELFF.

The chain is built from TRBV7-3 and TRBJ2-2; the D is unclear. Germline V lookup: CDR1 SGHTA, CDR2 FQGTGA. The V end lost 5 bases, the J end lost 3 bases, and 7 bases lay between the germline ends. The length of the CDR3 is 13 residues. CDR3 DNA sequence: TGTGCCAGCAGCAGAGTAGACACCGGGGAGCTGTTTTTT. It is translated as CASSRVDTGELFF.

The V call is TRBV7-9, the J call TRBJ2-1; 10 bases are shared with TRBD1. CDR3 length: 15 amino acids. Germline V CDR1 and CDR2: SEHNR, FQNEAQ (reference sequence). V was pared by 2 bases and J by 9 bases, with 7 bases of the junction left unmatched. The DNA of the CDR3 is TGTGCCAGCAGCTTACCGGGACAGGGGACAGGTGAGCAGTTCTTC. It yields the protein CASSLPGQGTGEQFF.

CDR3 protein: CASSHPAEREGYEQYF. CDR3 nucleotide sequence: TGTGCCAGCAGCCACCCAGCTGAGCGGGAGGGCTACGAGCAGTACTTC. V and J are TRBV11-1 and TRBJ2-7; 10 bases agree with TRBD2. The CDR3 length is 16 residues. CDR1 and CDR2 from the germline V gene are SGHAT and FQDESV (reference sequence). With V trimmed by 5 bases and J by 3 bases, 10 bases remained unmatched.

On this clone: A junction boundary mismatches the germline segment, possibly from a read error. CDR3 nucleotide sequence: TGTGCCAGCAGTGAAAACCCCCGACTAGCGGGAGGAGGCACAGATACACAGTATTTT. Amino acid sequence: CASSENPRLAGGGTDTQYF. The chain uses TRBV2 and TRBJ2-3; 13 nucleotides agree with TRBD2. The CDR3 loop spans 19 amino acids. In germline, CDR1 is SNHLY, CDR2 FYNNEI.

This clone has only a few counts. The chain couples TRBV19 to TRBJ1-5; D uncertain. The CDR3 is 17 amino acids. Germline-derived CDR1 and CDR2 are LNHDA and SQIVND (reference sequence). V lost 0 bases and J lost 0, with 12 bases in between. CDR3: CASSIDPRLNSNQPQHF. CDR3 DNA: TGTGCCAGTAGTATAGACCCCCGTCTAAATAGCAATCAGCCCCAGCATTTT.

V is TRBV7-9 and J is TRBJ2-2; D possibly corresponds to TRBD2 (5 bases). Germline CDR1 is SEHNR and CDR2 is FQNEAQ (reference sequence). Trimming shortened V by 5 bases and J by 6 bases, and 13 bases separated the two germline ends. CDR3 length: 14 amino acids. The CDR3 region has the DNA TGTGCCAGCAGCGATGGGTTCGGGGCCGGGGAGCTGTTTTTT. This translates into CASSDGFGAGELFF.

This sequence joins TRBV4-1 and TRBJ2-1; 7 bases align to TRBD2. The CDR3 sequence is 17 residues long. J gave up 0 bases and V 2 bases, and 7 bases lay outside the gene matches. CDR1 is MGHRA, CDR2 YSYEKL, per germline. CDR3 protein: CASSQWGGEVSYNEQFF. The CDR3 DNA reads TGCGCCAGCAGCCAATGGGGGGGGGAAGTCTCCTACAATGAGCAGTTCTTC.

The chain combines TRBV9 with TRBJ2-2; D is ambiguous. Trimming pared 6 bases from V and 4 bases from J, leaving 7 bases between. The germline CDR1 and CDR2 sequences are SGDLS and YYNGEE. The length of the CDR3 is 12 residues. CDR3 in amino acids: CASTLGTGELFF. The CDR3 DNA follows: TGTGCCAGCACCCTAGGCACCGGGGAGCTGTTTTTT.